This is a list of T cell receptor beta chains from one sample in a study of cytomegalovirus exposure and HLA in healthy donors. The table came from immunoSEQ multiplex PCR; TCRdb's copy has only in-frame clones and leaves some out. The sample lists some 78,000 clones, approximately 80% occurring once. Sequenced: PBMCs. The receptors come from a woman aged 45-65 years in good health and CMV-seropositive. CDR3s include the opening cysteine and the closing phenylalanine or tryptophan. The D gene is left open where the match is weak.

D gene	V gene	J gene	CDR3 protein
TRBD2	TRBV11-2	TRBJ2-1	CASSLFLAGVGYEQFF
TRBD1	TRBV7-6	TRBJ2-2	CASSFGTANTGELFF
TRBD2	TRBV27	TRBJ2-3	CASSLQPGLAGEISADTQYF
TRBD1	TRBV2	TRBJ1-1	CASTLPQDRGQPTNTEAFF
TRBD1	TRBV4-1	TRBJ2-1	CASSLRQGALNEQFF
-	TRBV5-1	TRBJ2-5	CASSSQGRQETQYF
-	TRBV5-1	TRBJ2-1	CASSSGASYNEQFF
-	TRBV5-1	TRBJ2-5	CASSLLGAHGETQYF
TRBD1	TRBV18	TRBJ2-1	CASSPRDSHNEQFF
TRBD1	TRBV5-4	TRBJ1-2	CASSGGQERAYGYTF
-	TRBV10-2	TRBJ1-1	CASSEGGGNTEAFF
TRBD2	TRBV10-3	TRBJ2-2	CASRLAGDTGELFF
-	TRBV6-4	TRBJ2-3	CASSLGGAGDTQYF
-	TRBV6-6	TRBJ2-5	CASSFHRRDLETQYF
-	TRBV7-2	TRBJ2-1	CASSLVASGQFF
TRBD1	TRBV7-9	TRBJ2-5	CASRPRTGGGETQYF
TRBD2	TRBV9	TRBJ2-1	CASSPRGRTSGINEQFF
-	TRBV5-8	TRBJ2-1	CASSLGLTRSNEQFF
TRBD2	TRBV5-1	TRBJ2-3	CASSYSGSGGSSTDTQYF
TRBD1	TRBV7-9	TRBJ2-7	CASSATGTGKAYEQYF
TRBD2	TRBV2	TRBJ2-2	CASSGTLAGELTGELFF
TRBD1	TRBV5-1	TRBJ1-2	CASSSEQGIYGYTF
-	TRBV10-3	TRBJ2-3	CAISSTASTDTQYF
TRBD2	TRBV2	TRBJ2-1	CASSEDSGLAGNEQFF
TRBD2	TRBV18	TRBJ2-1	CASSPYSGGAYNEQFF
TRBD2	TRBV10-3	TRBJ2-1	CAISEGLAGIGEQFF
-	TRBV6-1	TRBJ2-4	CASSPPGSRNIQYF
TRBD1	TRBV5-6	TRBJ1-2	CASSFRDRDYSNYGYTF
-	TRBV6-5	TRBJ1-1	CASESNTEAFF
-	TRBV29-1	TRBJ1-2	CSVDTPDRIHGYTF
-	TRBV19	TRBJ1-2	CASSIPGQRDNYGYTF
TRBD1	TRBV6-4	TRBJ1-5	CASSPGTGSGNQPQHF